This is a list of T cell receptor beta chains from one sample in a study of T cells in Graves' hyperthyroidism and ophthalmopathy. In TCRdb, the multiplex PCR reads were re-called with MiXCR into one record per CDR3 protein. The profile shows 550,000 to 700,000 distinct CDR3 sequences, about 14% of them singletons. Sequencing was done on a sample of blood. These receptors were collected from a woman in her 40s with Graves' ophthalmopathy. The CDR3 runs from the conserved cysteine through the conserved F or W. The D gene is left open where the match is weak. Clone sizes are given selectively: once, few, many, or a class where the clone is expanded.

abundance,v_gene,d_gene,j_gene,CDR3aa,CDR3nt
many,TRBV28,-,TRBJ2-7,CASSLSVGALYEQYF,TGTGCCAGCAGTTTGTCGGTGGGAGCGCTCTACGAGCAGTACTTC
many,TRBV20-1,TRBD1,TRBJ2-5,CSANAGTGETQYF,TGCAGTGCTAATGCGGGGACAGGAGAGACCCAGTACTTC
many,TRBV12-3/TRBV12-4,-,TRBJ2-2,CASSPLDSSTGELFF,TGTGCCAGCAGTCCCCTGGACAGCTCCACCGGGGAGCTGTTTTTT
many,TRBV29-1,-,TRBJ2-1,CSGRTAPNEQFF,TGCAGCGGGAGGACAGCCCCCAATGAGCAGTTCTTC
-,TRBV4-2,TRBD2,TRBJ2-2,CASSQDASGAGRELFF,TGTGCCAGCAGCCAAGATGCTAGCGGAGCAGGCCGGGAGCTGTTTTTT
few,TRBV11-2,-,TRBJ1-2,CASSHSATLRNYGYTF,TGTGCCAGCAGCCACTCCGCGACCTTACGGAACTATGGCTACACCTTC
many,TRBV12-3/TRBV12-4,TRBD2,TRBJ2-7,CASSRTSGRPHEQYF,TGTGCCAGCAGTAGGACTAGCGGGAGGCCCCACGAGCAGTACTTC
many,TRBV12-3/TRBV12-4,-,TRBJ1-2,CASSTGQINYGYTF,TGTGCCAGCAGTACCGGACAGATTAACTATGGCTACACCTTC
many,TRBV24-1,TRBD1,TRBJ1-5,CATSTGDYNQPQHF,TGTGCCACCAGTACAGGGGACTACAATCAGCCCCAGCATTTT
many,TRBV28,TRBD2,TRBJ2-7,CASTPGTSGYEQYF,TGTGCCAGCACCCCCGGGACTAGCGGATACGAGCAGTACTTC
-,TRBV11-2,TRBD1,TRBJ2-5,CASSLVGTGGQETQYF,TGTGCCAGCAGCTTAGTAGGGACAGGGGGCCAAGAGACCCAGTACTTC
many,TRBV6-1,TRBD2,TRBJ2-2,CASRPRLAGDDTGELFF,TGTGCCAGCAGACCCAGACTAGCGGGAGATGACACCGGGGAGCTGTTTTTT
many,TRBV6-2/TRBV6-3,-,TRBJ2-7,CASSAIGTRNYEQYF,TGTGCCAGCAGTGCGATCGGGACACGTAACTACGAGCAGTACTTC
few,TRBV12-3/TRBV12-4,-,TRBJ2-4,CASSFGGGPGRNIQYF,TGTGCCAGCAGTTTTGGGGGTGGCCCGGGGCGAAACATTCAGTACTTC
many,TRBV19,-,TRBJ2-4,CASSNWSSKLAKNIQYF,TGTGCCAGTAGTAACTGGAGCTCGAAACTAGCCAAAAACATTCAGTACTTC
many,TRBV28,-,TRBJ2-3,CASSLPRNTQYF,TGTGCCAGCAGTTTACCCAGAAATACGCAGTATTTT
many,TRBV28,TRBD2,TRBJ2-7,CASSLGGRPYEQYF,TGTGCCAGCAGTTTGGGCGGGAGGCCCTACGAGCAGTACTTC
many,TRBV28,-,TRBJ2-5,CASWGKETQYF,TGTGCCAGCTGGGGGAAAGAGACCCAGTACTTC
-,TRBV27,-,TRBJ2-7,CASGGGQGSRYF,TGTGCCTCAGGGGGAGGGCAGGGGTCACGGTACTTC
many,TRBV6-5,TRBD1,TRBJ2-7,CASSSSDRASSYEQYF,TGTGCCAGCAGTAGCTCGGACAGGGCGAGCTCCTACGAGCAGTACTTC
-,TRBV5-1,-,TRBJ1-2,CASSLNQGRELYGYTF,TGCGCCAGCAGCTTAAACCAGGGACGGGAACTCTATGGCTACACCTTC
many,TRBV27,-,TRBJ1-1,CASSYGVGGTEAFF,TGTGCCAGCAGTTACGGGGTTGGAGGCACTGAAGCTTTCTTT
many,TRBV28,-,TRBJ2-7,CASKGLWDGTEAEQYF,TGTGCCAGCAAAGGTTTATGGGACGGCACTGAAGCCGAGCAGTACTTC
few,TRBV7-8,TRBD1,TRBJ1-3,CASSLVRTGAGNTIYF,TGTGCCAGCAGCTTAGTGCGGACAGGGGCTGGAAACACCATATATTTT
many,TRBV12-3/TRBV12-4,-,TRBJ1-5,CASSLSWGNQPQHF,TGTGCCAGCAGTTTATCTTGGGGCAATCAGCCCCAGCATTTT
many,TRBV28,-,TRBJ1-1,CASSLMAGTFAEAFF,TGTGCCAGCAGTTTAATGGCAGGGACCTTCGCTGAAGCTTTCTTT
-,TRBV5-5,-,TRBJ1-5,CASSLGPGDSNQPQHF,TGTGCCAGCAGCTTGGGGCCAGGAGATAGCAATCAGCCCCAGCATTTT
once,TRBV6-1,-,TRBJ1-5,CASRRGIESNQPQHF,TGTGCCAGCAGGAGGGGAATTGAGAGCAATCAGCCCCAGCATTTT
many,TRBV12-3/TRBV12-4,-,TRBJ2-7,CASRPTGPNSYEQYF,TGTGCCAGCAGGCCAACGGGACCGAACTCCTACGAGCAGTACTTC